The 18 T cell receptor beta chains below come from one sample, sequenced in a study of cytomegalovirus exposure and HLA in healthy donors. The PCR ran on 60 Vbeta and 13 Jbeta primers. Only in-frame clones appear in the TCRdb table, and some are missing; sequencing was by immunoSEQ multiplex PCR. The data show 120,000 or so clones, approximately 80% seen once. Sequencing input: PBMCs. The source of these receptors is a man younger than 35 in good health and CMV-seropositive.

This clone has a handful of counts. One junction end does not reproduce the germline sequence, and a read error may be involved. CDR3 nucleotides: TGTGCTAGCAGCCCTGAGGTGGCCTCTGGGGCCAACGTCCTGACTTTC. Its translation: CASSPEVASGANVLTF. The genes are TRBV7-7 and TRBJ2-6; D uncertain. Germline CDR1 reads SSHAT; CDR2 reads FNYEAQ (reference sequence). There are 16 residues in the CDR3.

A few counts support this clone. The chain employs TRBV10-3 and TRBJ2-2; D might be TRBD2 (6 bases). With 9 bases removed from V and 1 base from J, the gap between germline ends came to 12 bases. Looked up from germline, CDR1 is ENHRY and CDR2 is SYGVKD. The CDR3 is made up of 14 amino acids. This chain's CDR3 is CAISRELNTGELFF. Here the CDR3 DNA reads TGTGCCATAAGCCGGGAGTTGAACACCGGGGAGCTGTTTTTT.

This clone was counted a single time. This chain joins TRBV19 and TRBJ2-7, with 7 bases that match TRBD2. Looked up from germline, CDR1 is LNHDA and CDR2 is SQIVND (reference sequence). The length of the CDR3 is 15 residues. With 6 bases clipped from V and 5 bases from J, the junction kept 13 bases outside the gene matches. Here the CDR3 reads CASSPSAGVEHEQYF. The CDR3 coding sequence is TGTGCCAGTAGCCCCTCCGCGGGAGTAGAACACGAGCAGTACTTC.

This chain connects TRBV9 to TRBJ1-2; D ambiguous. The V and J ends lost 4 bases and 9 bases respectively, with 19 bases between them. CDR1 SGDLS and CDR2 YYNGEE come from the germline V gene. This CDR3 comprises 14 residues. The CDR3 DNA is TGTGCCAGCAGCTACGAGCCCCGAGAACTTCGCTACACCTTC. Its translation is CASSYEPRELRYTF.

The chain has TRBV2 and TRBJ2-3; 12 positions agree with TRBD2. Germline lookup yields CDR1 SNHLY and CDR2 FYNNEI. The CDR3 is 17 amino acids. V was clipped by 1 base and J by 4 bases; unmatched bases: 6. CDR3 coding DNA: TGTGCCAGCAGTGAAGAAGGGAGACTAGCGGGGGCAGATACGCAGTATTTT. Translated: CASSEEGRLAGADTQYF.

The chain carries TRBV19 and TRBJ2-1; TRBD1 matches at 10 bases. Germline trimming cut 6 bases from V and 6 bases from J; bases unmatched to any gene: 14. CDR1 is LNHDA, CDR2 SQIVND, per germline (reference sequence). The CDR3 covers 17 residues. The CDR3 here is CASSPGTGAPGVNEQFF. In nucleotides, the CDR3 is TGTGCCAGTAGCCCCGGGACAGGGGCTCCGGGCGTCAATGAGCAGTTCTTC.

The chain links TRBV18 to TRBJ2-3, with 11 bases fitting TRBD2. The CDR3 length is 16 residues. After removal of 3 bases from V and 6 bases from J, the junction contained 8 bases not matched to a gene. Germline V CDR1 and CDR2: KGHSH, LQKENI. CDR3 sequence (DNA): TGTGCCAGCTCACCTCTAGCGGGGGGTACTCTCGATACGCAGTATTTT. Its protein product is CASSPLAGGTLDTQYF.

This chain connects TRBV7-8 to TRBJ2-1; no clear D. Trimming removed 2 bases at V and 2 bases at J, with 10 bases between. Germline V gene sequence: CDR1 SGHVS, CDR2 FQNEAQ. This CDR3 has 15 amino acids. The DNA of the CDR3 is TGTGCCAGCAGCTTACGACTCTCTGCCTACAATGAGCAGTTCTTC. Translating it yields CASSLRLSAYNEQFF. Full variable domain (remainder filled in from reference TRBV7-8 and TRBJ2-1): GAGVSQSPRYKVAKRGQDVALRCDPISGHVSLFWYQQALGQGPEFLTYFQNEAQLDKSGLPSDRFFAERPEGSVSTLKIQRTQQEDSAVYLCASSLRLSAYNEQFFGPGTRLTVL.

This clone has more than one count but fewer than ten. The chain couples TRBV14 to TRBJ1-3; D is possibly TRBD1 (6 bases). Germline lookup yields CDR1 SGHDN and CDR2 FVKESK. The CDR3 runs to 17 residues. Trimming removed 0 bases from V and 4 bases from J, with 16 bases in between. CDR3 nucleotides: TGTGCCAGCAGCCAAGATATCGAGGGGGAGTCCGGAAACACCATATATTTT. It yields the protein CASSQDIEGESGNTIYF.

The chain couples TRBV5-6 to TRBJ2-3, with 7 bases identical to TRBD1. The V gene end was trimmed by 6 bases and the J gene end by 3 bases; junction bases not matched to a gene: 10. In germline, CDR1 is SGHDT, CDR2 YYEEEE. The CDR3 has 15 amino acids. In DNA, the CDR3 is TGTGCCAGCATCAAGGACAGGTACTATACAGATACGCAGTATTTT. It is translated as CASIKDRYYTDTQYF. Using reference TRBV5-6 and TRBJ2-3 for the parts outside the CDR3, the full variable domain is DAGVTQSPTHLIKTRGQQVTLRCSPKSGHDTVSWYQQALGQGPQFIFQYYEEEERQRGNFPDRFSGHQFPNYSSELNVNALLLGDSALYLCASIKDRYYTDTQYFGPGTRLTVL.

The CDR3 spells CASSRTRQETQYF. The CDR3 DNA reads as TGTGCCAGCAGTCGGACACGCCAAGAGACCCAGTACTTC. The chain combines TRBV2 with TRBJ2-5; weak D call: TRBD1 (5 bases). Germline CDR1 and CDR2: SNHLY and FYNNEI. Trimming shortened V by 5 bases and J by 1 base, and 8 bases separated the two germline ends. This CDR3 contains 13 residues.

The chain couples TRBV10-3 to TRBJ1-1; D is perhaps TRBD1 (6 bases). The CDR3 is 15 amino acids. CDR1 is ENHRY, CDR2 SYGVKD, per germline. V lost 2 bases to trimming and J lost 2 bases, with 12 bases between them. In nucleotides, the CDR3 is TGTGCCATCAGTGAGCTTTCCAGGGGAAACACTGAAGCTTTCTTT. Its protein is CAISELSRGNTEAFF.

This chain uses TRBV5-1 with TRBJ2-7; D remains ambiguous. The germline V gene encodes CDR1 SGHRS and CDR2 YFSETQ. The CDR3 is 14 residues long. The germline V and J ends were trimmed by 5 bases and 0 bases, with 12 bases remaining between them. CDR3 region: CASSGPQDSYEQYF. In DNA, the CDR3 is TGCGCCAGCAGTGGTCCCCAGGACTCCTACGAGCAGTACTTC.

V usage is TRBV18 and J usage is TRBJ2-7, with 7 bases that match TRBD1. V was clipped by 1 base and J by 3 bases; unmatched bases: 9. This CDR3 region has 16 residues. CDR1 and CDR2 (germline): KGHSH, LQKENI. The CDR3 sequence: CASSPLSPQGSYEQYF. CDR3 DNA: TGTGCCAGCTCACCACTTTCTCCACAGGGGAGCTACGAGCAGTACTTC.

CDR3 region: CASSRLRDISSYEQYF. The CDR3 nucleotides read TGCGCCAGCAGCCGCCTCCGGGACATTTCTTCCTACGAGCAGTACTTC. The V gene is TRBV4-1, the J gene TRBJ2-7; possible D gene TRBD1, 6 bases. V was trimmed by 4 bases and J by 1 base, leaving 17 bases between them. Germline lookup yields CDR1 MGHRA and CDR2 YSYEKL. The CDR3 runs to 16 residues.

The rearrangement links TRBV5-4 to TRBJ2-7, with TRBD2 as a possible D gene (7 bases). V was trimmed by 3 bases and J by 0 bases, leaving 13 bases between them. Germline CDR1 SGHNT, CDR2 YYREEE (reference sequence). The CDR3 runs to 15 residues. The CDR3 sequence: CASSSRGRGSYEQYF. The CDR3 DNA reads TGTGCCAGCAGCTCGAGGGGGAGGGGCTCCTACGAGCAGTACTTC.

The chain combines TRBV30 with TRBJ1-3; no clear D gene. V lost 0 bases, J lost 4 bases, and 4 bases lay in between. The germline CDR1 and CDR2 sequences are GTSNPN and SVGIG (reference sequence). This CDR3 region has 12 residues. The CDR3 loop is CAWSVMGNTIYF. CDR3 sequence (DNA): TGTGCCTGGAGTGTCATGGGAAACACCATATATTTT.

Only a few counts were recorded for this clone. V gene TRBV6-1 combines with J gene TRBJ2-4, with D unclear. The V end was cut by 2 bases, the J end by 1 base, with 12 bases between. The length of the CDR3 is 16 residues. Germline CDR1 MNHNS, CDR2 SASEGT. The CDR3 nucleotides read TGTGCCAGCAGTGAATGGAGTATGTCCGCCAAAAACATTCAGTACTTC. It encodes CASSEWSMSAKNIQYF.